This entry concerns a single T cell receptor (beta chain). Its recognized antigen is unknown. A read error may account for a junction end that differs from germline. In total, 600 or so healthy bone marrow donors made up the cohort. At the time of sampling, all cohort members were nominally healthy, though unrecorded immune exposures were likely present. The donor tested CMV seronegative and was one of the 352 seronegative cohort members. Every donor gave a peripheral blood sample, and the peripheral blood mononuclear cells from that sample were used for TCR beta sequencing. The Qiagen DNeasy Blood Extraction Kit was used to extract genomic DNA from the blood cell samples. The CDR3 holds 18 amino acids from the cysteine to the phenylalanine. CDR3 DNA only is kept here, 54 bases in frame from base 1. Via the germline V gene, CDR1 is SGHRS and CDR2 YFSETQ. This sample is part of a study of cytomegalovirus exposure and HLA in healthy donors (dated 2017 in TCRdb). Background on the whole study: An earlier analysis of fewer than 750 of the donors reported roughly 300 Gb of sequence data and around 110 million unique TCR beta sequences obtained from approximately 180 million T cells. Roughly 310 gigabases of sequencing data and approximately 80 million unique TCR sequences were included in an early release covering roughly 700 HLA-typed donors. Of the roughly 400 genotyped donors, less than 90% were placed in the genetic ancestry cluster associated with self-reported Caucasian donors. The study aimed to test whether signatures of past pathogen exposure could be identified by cataloging public T cell receptors. The T cell repertoires of under 700 subjects were profiled by immunosequencing and related to cytomegalovirus serostatus. A separate validation cohort of some 130 different subjects was used in addition to the approximately 670-subject first cohort. To predict cytomegalovirus infection status, the study brought together high-throughput TCR immunosequencing, statistical association of individual TCRs with disease status, and machine learning. A later analysis re-examined previously published TCR beta repertoires from 600 to 700 donors and added high-resolution HLA genotyping to investigate patterns of TCR occurrence. Rather than drawing on any new phenotypic data, the later analysis identified candidate immune exposures from TCR beta sequences and the way those sequences occurred across donors. An earlier analysis of some 600 of the donors applied high-throughput TCR beta sequencing to assess whether each TCR beta V gene segment acted as functional or pseudogenic. Alongside the repertoire data, information on donor age, sex, ethnicity and CMV serostatus was compiled. In a later genetic analysis, genome-wide SNP genotypes for about three fifths of the roughly 670 donors were used, and that subset was treated as a discovery cohort. All discovery cohort repertoires had been generated on a single sequencing platform. HLA typing included class I and class II loci at four-digit resolution. The number of typed donors differed by locus: roughly 629-640 for A, B, C, DRB1 and DQB1; roughly 510 for DQA1; 606 for DPA1; and about 470 for DPB1. About five DR-DQ haplotypes were treated as single units for association and clustering because of strong linkage in the cohort. Among 350 to 400 genotyped donors of the cohort, an average of about 240,000 unique TCR beta nucleotide sequences were sequenced per donor, roughly 18% of them non-productive. What the authors observed across the whole study: Roughly uniform sequencing depth across donors was assumed in presence/absence analyses, although this assumption may not hold. A total of fewer than 200 TCR beta chains were listed by the study as associated with cytomegalovirus. Because HLA typing was missing for some donors at each locus, association tests included only the typed subset. Immune exposure information for the cohort was limited to CMV serostatus. In vitro tests confirmed that a few of the cytomegalovirus-associated TCR beta chains recognize cytomegalovirus antigens. A cluster of highly shared sequence variants was judged likely to represent a technical artifact of the sequencing pipeline. Because counts were too low, roughly 18 rarely observed V segments, including chromosome 9 orphons, were left out of the earlier analysis of about 620 of the donors. Correlated functional status among segregating V segments might be attributable to linkage disequilibrium, but an unknown experimental factor could not be ruled out. Some IMGT-functional V segments, including TRBV6-2 and TRBV6-3, could not be told apart with the 87-base-pair reads, so those segments were excluded. An earlier analysis of approximately 600 of the donors showed that most TCR beta V segments appeared in productive rearrangements either about 90% or about 30% of the time, which broadly matched IMGT annotations. A further reported finding was that TCR beta sequences accurately predicted the HLA-A and HLA-B alleles for most subjects in the first cohort. An association between a missense DCLRE1C variant and V-gene and J-gene trimming of TCR beta chains was found in a later genetic analysis and replicated in an independent cohort. Only TCR beta chains were sequenced in this cohort, and the absence of alpha or paired-chain data limited detectable features. In a later analysis, HLA-associated TCR beta chains showed more clonal expansion and lower generation probabilities than non-associated chains that were equally common. When HLA alleles, especially DR and DQ, strongly co-occurred, attributing TCR associations to individual alleles was difficult. In a later analysis, around 17,000 TCR beta sequences were associated with specific HLA alleles at a false discovery rate of 0.05. Across donors, most TCR sequences were observed very rarely, whereas some public TCRs were present in many individuals. The classifier was reported to diagnose cytomegalovirus status with high specificity and sensitivity in both the original and validation cohorts. A later analysis found that most CMV-associated TCR beta chains appeared HLA-restricted, with HLA associations seemingly driven largely by CMV exposure. A later genetic analysis reported fewer N-insertions in productive TCRs among donors in an Asian-associated ancestry cluster than the approximately 670-donor mean. A later analysis reported that several top co-occurrence clusters appeared linked to parvovirus B19, influenza, CMV and Epstein-Barr virus. According to a later analysis, TCR association rates differed among HLA loci, with DRB1 alleles showing the most associated TCRs and HLA-C alleles showing the fewest. The authors suggested that the approach could potentially be generalized to other disease states and immunological phenotypes.

The library was obtained by the immunoSEQ multiplex PCR assay. The multiplex PCR relied on a mix of 60 forward primers for TCR Vbeta segments and 13 reverse primers for TCR Jbeta segments. Amplification of the CDR3 region of rearranged TCR beta genes was performed with a multiplex PCR assay on genomic DNA. On the Illumina HiSeq System, the amplified TCR beta libraries were sequenced as 87-base-pair reads. Concerning the study's data processing: In a later analysis, tens of millions of unique TCR beta chains were counted across the roughly 610 repertoires, and roughly 10 million of these chains were shared by at least two donors. To remove PCR and sequencing errors, raw reads were error-corrected and collapsed into unique sequences using a nearest-neighbor algorithm that merged closely related sequences. V, D and J gene segments were assigned by aligning CDR3 sequences to IMGT reference sequences. For a sequence to be retained, a match of at least six nucleotides to both a V gene segment and a J gene segment was required. A rearrangement was called productive if the CDR3 had no stop codons and remained in frame with V and J, and every other rearrangement was called non-productive. Following IMGT convention, CDR3 was defined as the stretch from the second conserved V-encoded cysteine up to the conserved J-encoded phenylalanine. The earlier analysis of about 560 of the donors excluded any sequence lacking an unambiguous match to a single V gene segment. An earlier analysis of some 610 of the donors called V segments functional above 56.7% productive rearrangements and segregating when the between-donor standard deviation exceeded 5%. To diagnose cytomegalovirus status from the catalog of TCR beta chain sequences, a statistical classification framework was built. In a later analysis, V and J genes were assigned by comparing TCR nucleotide sequences against IMGT/GENE-DB human TR gene sequences. The TCRdist pipeline was used in a later analysis to assign CDR3 sequences and most-parsimonious VDJ recombination scenarios. In a later analysis, each TCR beta chain was defined by its CDR3 amino acid sequence together with its V-gene family, and reads without a unique V-gene family were excluded. As a way to deal with suspected cross-contamination and a sequencing artifact, a later analysis dropped over 550 nucleotide sequences that were highly shared and had low generation probability. In a later analysis, a clonal expansion index was calculated for each public chain from normalized within-repertoire ranks of inferred template counts. Generation probabilities in a later analysis came from a VDJ recombination model fitted to out-of-frame rearrangements, and those results were checked against IGoR. A later analysis scored TCR-TCR, TCR-HLA and TCR-CMV co-occurrence with hypergeometric tests, applying a repertoire-size bias correction to TCR pairs. To estimate false discovery rates, a later analysis permuted the HLA or CMV assignments 20 times. In a later analysis, co-occurring TCRs were grouped with DBSCAN, and TCRdist sequence similarity was added when clustering was performed within HLA-allele-positive subsets. Co-occurrence clustering excluded repertoires with fewer than 30,000 or more than 120,000 public chains, plus five with anomalous nucleotide sharing. TCRdb re-hosts the immuneACCESS table, in-frame sequences only. Its copies lack some clones; in the studies checked, an unresolved V gene accounts for under half of them, and the cause for the rest is not known. The V and J calls and clone size are taken from that table; D and trimming were inferred from the DNA. The sample records some 140,000 clones, approximately 79% of which are singletons. About 0.91% of the sample is in the top ten clones.

The clonotype originates from a man between 18 and 29 years old in good health and CMV-seronegative. The specimen was PBMCs. This chain joins TRBV5-1 to TRBJ2-1, and TRBD1 aligns with 9 junction nucleotides. The CDR3 in this case is CASSLGPLQGAPGNGQFF. The DNA sequence is given as TGCGCCAGCAGCTTGGGACCCCTACAGGGGGCGCCGGGCAATGGGCAGTTCTTC.